The 17 T cell receptor beta chains below all came from one sample that was sequenced in a study of T cells of healthy individuals. A single record per CDR3 protein comes from TCRdb applying MiXCR to the 5' RACE reads. The profile shows fewer than 70,000 distinct CDR3 sequences, 14% to 15% of them singletons. Receptor source: a human donor in good health.

This clonotype occurred many times. This chain connects TRBV6-6 to TRBJ2-2; D call uncertain. Trimming pared 5 bases from V and 3 bases from J, leaving 4 bases between. The CDR3 runs 12 residues. In germline, CDR1 is MNHNY, CDR2 SVGAGI (reference sequence). The CDR3 here is CASSGDTGELFF. The DNA for the CDR3 is TGTGCCAGCAGTGGGGACACCGGGGAGCTGTTTTTT.

V gene TRBV12-3 or TRBV12-4 combines with J gene TRBJ1-1; possible D gene TRBD1, 5 bases. The CDR3 has 12 residues. V lost 7 bases to trimming and J lost 6 bases, with 12 bases between them. The CDR3 DNA reads as TGTGCCAGCACTCCCGGGGGGTCTGAAGCTTTCTTT. Translating gives CASTPGGSEAFF.

This clonotype was detected many times. The rearrangement joins TRBV20-1 to TRBJ1-3; D uncertain. Germline loops: CDR1 DFQATT, CDR2 SNEGSKA (reference sequence). The length of the CDR3 is 15 residues. V lost 1 base to trimming and J lost 0 bases, with 10 bases between them. The CDR3 protein is CSARVGSVSGNTIYF. The CDR3 DNA is TGCAGTGCTAGAGTCGGATCCGTCTCTGGAAACACCATATATTTT.

Ten or more counts support this clonotype. V is TRBV4-3 and J is TRBJ2-3, with D possibly matching TRBD1 (6 bases). The CDR3 sequence is 15 residues long. The germline gives CDR1 LGHNA, CDR2 YSLEER. The V end was cut by 2 bases, the J end by 2 bases, with 11 bases between. The CDR3 sequence: CASSQRGGDTDTQYF. CDR3 coding DNA: TGCGCCAGCAGCCAACGAGGGGGTGACACAGATACGCAGTATTTT.

This clonotype occurred many times. The V and J genes are TRBV12-3 or TRBV12-4 and TRBJ2-3; D gene unclear. V was cut by 1 base and J by 0 bases, with 8 bases left in between. This CDR3 is 15 amino acids long. Written as DNA, the CDR3 is TGTGCCAGCAGTTTAGGGGGATATAGCACAGATACGCAGTATTTT. This translates into CASSLGGYSTDTQYF.

This clonotype has at least ten counts. The chain couples TRBV6-5 to TRBJ2-5; D possibly matches TRBD1 or TRBD2 (6 bases each). Germline V gives CDR1 MNHEY, CDR2 SVGAGI. This CDR3 comprises 19 residues. The V end lost 2 bases, the J end lost 4 bases, and 26 bases lay between the germline ends. This chain's CDR3 is CASSYAHPYSQGRRETQYF. The CDR3 nucleotides are TGTGCCAGCAGTTACGCCCATCCTTACAGTCAGGGGAGGCGAGAGACCCAGTACTTC.

This clonotype was counted at least ten times. The CDR3 reads CASQSTQRSYNEQFF. The CDR3 DNA reads TGTGCCAGCCAGAGCACTCAACGCTCCTACAATGAGCAGTTCTTC. The rearrangement links TRBV7-9 to TRBJ2-1; no clear D. The V end lost 8 bases, the J end lost 0 bases, and 14 bases lay between the germline ends. The germline CDR1 and CDR2 sequences are SEHNR and FQNEAQ (reference sequence). The CDR3 spans 15 residues.

This chain connects TRBV7-8 to TRBJ1-2, with TRBD1 identical over 7 bases. The CDR3 loop spans 15 amino acids. The V segment lost 1 base and the J segment 8 bases; nucleotides outside the gene matches: 10. Germline V gene data show CDR1 as SGHVS and CDR2 as FQNEAQ. CDR3 amino acids: CASSLVGQEGEGYTF. In nucleotides, the CDR3 is TGTGCCAGCAGCTTAGTTGGACAGGAAGGAGAAGGCTACACCTTC.

Only a few counts were recorded for this clonotype. This sequence joins TRBV5-4 and TRBJ1-6; D is undetermined. V gave up 4 bases and J gave up 0 bases, with 8 bases separating them. This CDR3 comprises 15 residues. Per germline, CDR1 SGHNT and CDR2 YYREEE (reference sequence). CDR3 sequence: CASSLQSSYNSPLHF. For the CDR3, the DNA is TGTGCCAGCAGCCTACAGAGCTCCTATAATTCACCCCTCCACTTT. Together with reference TRBV5-4 and TRBJ1-6, the CDR3 gives the full variable domain: ETGVTQSPTHLIKTRGQQVTLRCSSQSGHNTVSWYQQALGQGPQFIFQYYREEENGRGNFPPRFSGLQFPNYSSELNVNALELDDSALYLCASSLQSSYNSPLHFGNGTRLTVT.

This clonotype showed up many times. The genes are TRBV7-2 and TRBJ1-1; 7 nucleotides match TRBD1. V dropped 5 bases and J dropped 5; count of bases not matched to a gene: 11. The CDR3 is 15 amino acids. Germline V gene sequence: CDR1 SGHTA, CDR2 FQGNSA. CDR3 in amino acids: CASSPQEGARTEAFF. The CDR3 nucleotides are TGTGCCAGCAGCCCCCAGGAGGGGGCGAGGACTGAAGCTTTCTTT.

The rearrangement joins TRBV20-1 to TRBJ2-7; tentative D call: TRBD1 (5 bases). Germline V lookup: CDR1 DFQATT, CDR2 SNEGSKA (reference sequence). V lost 5 bases to trimming and J lost 2 bases, with 13 bases between them. This CDR3 has 13 amino acids. The CDR3, as DNA: TGCAGTGCTTCTCTGCCAGGGACCTACGAGCAGTACTTC. The encoded protein is CSASLPGTYEQYF.

The chain recombines TRBV7-2 with TRBJ2-3; D is perhaps TRBD1 (6 bases). The germline gives CDR1 SGHTA, CDR2 FQGNSA. The CDR3 has 16 residues. Deletions cut 5 bases from V and 0 bases from J, with 15 bases between. The CDR3 sequence is CASSPGGQFSTDTQYF. The CDR3 DNA is TGTGCCAGCAGCCCCGGAGGACAGTTTAGCACAGATACGCAGTATTTT.

This clonotype was observed many times. This chain joins TRBV20-1 and TRBJ1-2; D uncertain. Germline CDR1 DFQATT, CDR2 SNEGSKA (reference sequence). The V end was cut by 6 bases, the J end by 0 bases, with 20 bases between. The CDR3 consists of 16 residues. CDR3 protein: CSAPGGTALANYGYTF. In DNA, the CDR3 is TGCAGTGCCCCGGGAGGAACGGCCCTAGCTAACTATGGCTACACCTTC.

The genes are TRBV10-3 and TRBJ2-7; 10 bases are a match to TRBD1. The V gene's germline CDR1 is ENHRY and CDR2 SYGVKD. The CDR3 covers 14 residues. Trimming at V came to 7 bases and at J to 0 bases, leaving 3 bases not matched to a gene. The CDR3: CAIKDRGSSYEQYF. DNA for the CDR3: TGTGCCATCAAGGACAGGGGGAGCTCCTACGAGCAGTACTTC.

The chain combines TRBV7-9 with TRBJ1-3, with TRBD1 identical over 8 bases. This CDR3 contains 17 residues. Germline CDR1 SEHNR, CDR2 FQNEAQ (reference sequence). With V trimmed by 4 bases and J by 0 bases, 8 bases remained unmatched. CDR3 in DNA: TGTGCCAGCAGCTCCCTCAAGGGACAGGCCTCTGGAAACACCATATATTTT. It codes for CASSSLKGQASGNTIYF.

The chain has TRBV29-1 and TRBJ1-1; D remains ambiguous. Germline lookup yields CDR1 SQVTM and CDR2 ANQGSEA. The CDR3 is 13 amino acids. V lost 4 bases, J lost 4 bases, and 13 bases lay in between. The CDR3 coding sequence is TGCAGCGTTGCCTTCAGGCCAATCACTGAAGCTTTCTTT. Translated: CSVAFRPITEAFF. Looking up the rest from reference TRBV29-1 and TRBJ1-1 gives the full variable domain: SAVISQKPSRDICQRGTSLTIQCQVDSQVTMMFWYRQQPGQSLTLIATANQGSEATYESGFVIDKFPISRPNLTFSTLTVSNMSPEDSSIYLCSVAFRPITEAFFGQGTRLTVV.

This clonotype has only a few counts. One end of the junction is discordant with germline, which a read error may explain. V usage is TRBV7-9 and J usage is TRBJ2-5, with 10 nucleotides matching TRBD2. The CDR3 totals 13 residues. CDR1 and CDR2 from the germline V gene are SEHNR and FQNEAQ (reference sequence). The CDR3 DNA sequence: TGTGCCAGCAGCTCCGCCGGACTAGCGGCCCCTCACTTC. It yields the protein CASSSAGLAAPHF.